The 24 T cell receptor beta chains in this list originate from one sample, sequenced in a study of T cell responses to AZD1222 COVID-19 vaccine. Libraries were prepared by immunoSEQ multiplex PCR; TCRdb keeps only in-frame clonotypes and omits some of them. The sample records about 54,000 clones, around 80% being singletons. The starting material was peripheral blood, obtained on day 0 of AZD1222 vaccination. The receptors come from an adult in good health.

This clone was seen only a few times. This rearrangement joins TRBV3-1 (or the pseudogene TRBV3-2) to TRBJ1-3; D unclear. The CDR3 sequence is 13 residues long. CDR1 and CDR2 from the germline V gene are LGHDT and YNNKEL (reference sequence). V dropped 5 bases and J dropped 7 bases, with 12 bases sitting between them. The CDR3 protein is CASSKAGGNTIYF. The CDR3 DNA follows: TGTGCCAGCAGCAAAGCTGGAGGGAACACCATATATTTT.

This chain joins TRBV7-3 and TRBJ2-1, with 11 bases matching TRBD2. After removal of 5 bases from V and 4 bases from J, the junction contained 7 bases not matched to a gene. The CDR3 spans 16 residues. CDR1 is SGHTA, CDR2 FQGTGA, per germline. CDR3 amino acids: CASSPQPSGRYNEQFF. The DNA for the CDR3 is TGTGCCAGCAGCCCCCAGCCTAGCGGGAGGTACAATGAGCAGTTCTTC.

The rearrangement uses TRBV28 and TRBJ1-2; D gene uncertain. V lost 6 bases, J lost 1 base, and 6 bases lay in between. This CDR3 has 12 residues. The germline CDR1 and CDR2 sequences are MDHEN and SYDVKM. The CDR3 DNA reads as TGTGCCAGCAGCCGCGATAACTATGGCTACACCTTC. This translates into CASSRDNYGYTF.

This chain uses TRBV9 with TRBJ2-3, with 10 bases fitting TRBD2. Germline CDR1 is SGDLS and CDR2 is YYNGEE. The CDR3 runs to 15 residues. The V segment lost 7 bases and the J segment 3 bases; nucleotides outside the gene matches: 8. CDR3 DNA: TGTGCCAGCGCTCCCCCTAGCGGGGGTACAGATACGCAGTATTTT. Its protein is CASAPPSGGTDTQYF.

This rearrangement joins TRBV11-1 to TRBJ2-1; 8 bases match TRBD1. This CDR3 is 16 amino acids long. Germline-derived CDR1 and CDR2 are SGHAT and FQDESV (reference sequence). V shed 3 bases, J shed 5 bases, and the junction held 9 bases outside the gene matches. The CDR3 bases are TGTGCCAGCAGCTTTTTTGGGACAGGCCTCGACAATGAGCAGTTCTTC. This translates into CASSFFGTGLDNEQFF. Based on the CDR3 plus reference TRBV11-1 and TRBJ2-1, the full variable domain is EAEVAQSPRYKITEKSQAVAFWCDPISGHATLYWYRQILGQGPELLVQFQDESVVDDSQLPKDRFSAERLKGVDSTLKIQPAELGDSAMYLCASSFFGTGLDNEQFFGPGTRLTVL.

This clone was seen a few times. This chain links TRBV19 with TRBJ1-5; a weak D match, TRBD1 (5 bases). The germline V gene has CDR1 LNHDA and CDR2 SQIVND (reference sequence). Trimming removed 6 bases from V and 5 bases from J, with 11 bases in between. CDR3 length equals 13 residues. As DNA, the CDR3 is TGTGCCAGTAGACCAGGGAGCCATCAGCCCCAGCATTTT. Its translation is CASRPGSHQPQHF.

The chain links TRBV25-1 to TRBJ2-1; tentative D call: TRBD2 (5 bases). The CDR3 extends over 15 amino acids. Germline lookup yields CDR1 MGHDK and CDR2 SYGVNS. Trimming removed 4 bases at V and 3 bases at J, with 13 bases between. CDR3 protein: CASSARVGSYNEQFF. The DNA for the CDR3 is TGTGCCAGCAGTGCCCGAGTAGGGAGCTACAATGAGCAGTTCTTC.

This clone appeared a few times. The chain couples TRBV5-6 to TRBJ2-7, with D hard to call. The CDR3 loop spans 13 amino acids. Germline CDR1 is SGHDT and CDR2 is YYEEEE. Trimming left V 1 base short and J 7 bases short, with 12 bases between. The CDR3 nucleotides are TGTGCCAGCAGCTTGTTTTCCATAAGAGAGCAGTACTTC. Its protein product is CASSLFSIREQYF. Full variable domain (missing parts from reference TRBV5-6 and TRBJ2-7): DAGVTQSPTHLIKTRGQQVTLRCSPKSGHDTVSWYQQALGQGPQFIFQYYEEEERQRGNFPDRFSGHQFPNYSSELNVNALLLGDSALYLCASSLFSIREQYFGPGTRLTVT.

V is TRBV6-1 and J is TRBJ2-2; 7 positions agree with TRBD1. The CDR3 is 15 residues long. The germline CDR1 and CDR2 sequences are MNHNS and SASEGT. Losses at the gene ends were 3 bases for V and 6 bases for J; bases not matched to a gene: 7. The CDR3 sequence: CASSDLTGIAGELFF. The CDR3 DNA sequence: TGTGCCAGCAGTGATCTGACAGGGATCGCCGGGGAGCTGTTTTTT.

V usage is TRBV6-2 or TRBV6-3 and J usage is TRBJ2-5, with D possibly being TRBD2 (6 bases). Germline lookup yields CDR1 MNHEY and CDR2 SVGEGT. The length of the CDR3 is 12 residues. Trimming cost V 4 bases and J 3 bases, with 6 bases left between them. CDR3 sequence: CASSWGEETQYF. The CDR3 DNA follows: TGTGCCAGCAGTTGGGGGGAAGAGACCCAGTACTTC.

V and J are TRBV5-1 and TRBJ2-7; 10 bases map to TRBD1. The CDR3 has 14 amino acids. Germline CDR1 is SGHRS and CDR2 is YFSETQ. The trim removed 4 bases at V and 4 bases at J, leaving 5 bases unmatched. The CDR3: CASSRTGGSYEQYF. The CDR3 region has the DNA TGCGCCAGCAGCCGGACAGGGGGAAGTTACGAGCAGTACTTC.

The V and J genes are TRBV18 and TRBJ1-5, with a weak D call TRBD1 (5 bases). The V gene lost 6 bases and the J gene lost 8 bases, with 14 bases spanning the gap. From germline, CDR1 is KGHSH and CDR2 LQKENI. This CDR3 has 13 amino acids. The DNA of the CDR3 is TGTGCCAGCTCCGGCGGGGGGTTGGAGCCCCAGCATTTT. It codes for CASSGGGLEPQHF.

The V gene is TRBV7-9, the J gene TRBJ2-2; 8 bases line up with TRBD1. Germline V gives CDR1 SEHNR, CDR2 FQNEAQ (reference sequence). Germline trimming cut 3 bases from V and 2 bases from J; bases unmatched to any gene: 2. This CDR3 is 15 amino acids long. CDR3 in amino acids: CASSFAGGNTGELFF. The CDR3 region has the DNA TGTGCCAGCAGCTTCGCAGGGGGCAACACCGGGGAGCTGTTTTTT.

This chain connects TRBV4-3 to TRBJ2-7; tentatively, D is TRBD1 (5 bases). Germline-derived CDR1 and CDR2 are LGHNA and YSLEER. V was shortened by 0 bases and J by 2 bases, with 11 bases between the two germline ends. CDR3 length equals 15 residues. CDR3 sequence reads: CASSQDWGSPYEQYF. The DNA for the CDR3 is TGCGCCAGCAGCCAAGATTGGGGCTCCCCCTACGAGCAGTACTTC.

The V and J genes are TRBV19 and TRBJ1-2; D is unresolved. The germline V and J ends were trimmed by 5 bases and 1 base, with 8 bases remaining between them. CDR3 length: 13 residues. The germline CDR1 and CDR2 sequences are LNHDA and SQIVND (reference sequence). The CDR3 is CASSPGSNYGYTF. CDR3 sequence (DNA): TGTGCCAGTAGTCCAGGAAGTAACTATGGCTACACCTTC.

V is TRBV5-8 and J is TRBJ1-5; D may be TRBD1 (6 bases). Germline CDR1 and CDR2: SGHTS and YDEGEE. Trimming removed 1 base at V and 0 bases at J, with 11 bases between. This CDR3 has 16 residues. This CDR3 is CASSLRGQYSNQPQHF. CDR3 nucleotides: TGTGCCAGCAGCTTGAGGGGACAATATAGCAATCAGCCCCAGCATTTT.

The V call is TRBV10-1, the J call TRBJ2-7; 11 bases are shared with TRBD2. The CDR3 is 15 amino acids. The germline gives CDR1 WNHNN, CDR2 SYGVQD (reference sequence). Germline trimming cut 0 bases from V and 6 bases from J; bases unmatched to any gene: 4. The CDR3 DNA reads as TGCGCCAGCAGTGAGTCGAGACTAGCGGGGACCGAGCAGTACTTC. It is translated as CASSESRLAGTEQYF.

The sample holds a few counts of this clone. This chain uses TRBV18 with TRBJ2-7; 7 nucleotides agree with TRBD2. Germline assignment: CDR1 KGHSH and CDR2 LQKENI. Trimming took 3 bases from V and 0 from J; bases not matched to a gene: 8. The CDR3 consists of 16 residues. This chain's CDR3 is CASSPGAGISSYEQYF. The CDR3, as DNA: TGTGCCAGCTCACCGGGAGCGGGGATAAGCTCCTACGAGCAGTACTTC.

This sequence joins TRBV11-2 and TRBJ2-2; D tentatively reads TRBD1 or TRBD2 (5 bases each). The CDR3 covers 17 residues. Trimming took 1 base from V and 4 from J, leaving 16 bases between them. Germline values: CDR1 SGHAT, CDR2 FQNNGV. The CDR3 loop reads CASSLGWDGGGTGELFF. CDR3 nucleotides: TGTGCCAGCAGCTTAGGTTGGGACGGAGGAGGCACCGGGGAGCTGTTTTTT.

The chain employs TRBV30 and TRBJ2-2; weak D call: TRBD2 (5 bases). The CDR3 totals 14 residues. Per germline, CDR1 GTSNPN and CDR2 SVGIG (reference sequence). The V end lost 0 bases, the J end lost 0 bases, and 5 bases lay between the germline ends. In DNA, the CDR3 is TGTGCCTGGAGTGTACTAGCGAACACCGGGGAGCTGTTTTTT. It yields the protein CAWSVLANTGELFF.

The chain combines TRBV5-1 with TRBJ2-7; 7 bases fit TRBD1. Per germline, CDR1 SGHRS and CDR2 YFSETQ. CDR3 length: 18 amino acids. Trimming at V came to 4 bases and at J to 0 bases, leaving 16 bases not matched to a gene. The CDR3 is CASSPARKGQLHSYEQYF. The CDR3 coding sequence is TGCGCCAGCAGCCCAGCTAGGAAGGGACAGCTCCACTCCTACGAGCAGTACTTC.

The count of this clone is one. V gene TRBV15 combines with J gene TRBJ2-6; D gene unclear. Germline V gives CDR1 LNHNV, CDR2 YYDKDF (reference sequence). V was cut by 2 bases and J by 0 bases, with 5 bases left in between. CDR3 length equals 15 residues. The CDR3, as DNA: TGTGCCACCAGCAGAAGCGTCTCTGGGGCCAACGTCCTGACTTTC. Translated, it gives CATSRSVSGANVLTF.

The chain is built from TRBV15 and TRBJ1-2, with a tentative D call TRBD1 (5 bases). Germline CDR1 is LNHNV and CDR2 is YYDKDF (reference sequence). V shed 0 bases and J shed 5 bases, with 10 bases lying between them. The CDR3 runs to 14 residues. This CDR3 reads CATSREGDGYGYTF. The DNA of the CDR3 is TGTGCCACCAGCAGAGAGGGGGATGGGTATGGCTACACCTTC.

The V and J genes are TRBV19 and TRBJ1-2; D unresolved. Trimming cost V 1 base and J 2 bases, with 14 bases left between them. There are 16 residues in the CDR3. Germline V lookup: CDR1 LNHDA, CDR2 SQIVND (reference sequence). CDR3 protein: CASSIAVTLKNYGYTF. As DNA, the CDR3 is TGTGCCAGTAGTATAGCGGTGACACTCAAGAACTATGGCTACACCTTC.